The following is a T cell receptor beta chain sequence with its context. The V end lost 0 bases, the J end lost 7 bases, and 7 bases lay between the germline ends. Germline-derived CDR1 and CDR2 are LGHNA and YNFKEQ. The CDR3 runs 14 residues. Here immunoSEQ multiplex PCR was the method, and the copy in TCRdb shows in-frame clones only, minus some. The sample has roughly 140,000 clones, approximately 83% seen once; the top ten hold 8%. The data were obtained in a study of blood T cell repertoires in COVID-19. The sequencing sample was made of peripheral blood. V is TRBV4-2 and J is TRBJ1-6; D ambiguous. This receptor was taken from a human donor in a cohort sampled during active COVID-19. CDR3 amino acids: CASSQEGLNSPLHF. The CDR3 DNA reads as TGTGCCAGCAGCCAAGAGGGCTTAAATTCACCCCTCCACTTT.